This is a list of T cell receptor beta chains from one sample in a study of OX40 agonist ivuxolimab in advanced cancers. Sequenced by immunoSEQ multiplex PCR; TCRdb stores in-frame clones only, minus some. The repertoire has 80,000 to 85,000 clones, around four fifths of them found once; the top ten carry approximately 7%. The specimen comprised CD4+ or CD8+ T cells sorted from blood, sampled in a trial of the OX40 agonist ivuxolimab. The receptors were sampled from an adult with an advanced solid tumor such as melanoma, head and neck, liver or kidney cancer. CDR3s include the opening cysteine and the closing phenylalanine or tryptophan. The order of the fields is clone size, V gene, D gene, CDR3 length, J gene, CDR3 DNA, CDR3 protein. D genes are given only for firm matches. Clone size, where shown, is once, few, many, or a class for clones that have expanded.

once	TRBV7-6	-	13	TRBJ1-1	TGTGCCAGCAGCTCAGCCCCGGGCACTGAAGCTTTCTTT	CASSSAPGTEAFF
-	TRBV18	-	14	TRBJ2-2	TGTGCCAGCTCGGGAAGGGATCGTTCCGGGGAGCTGTTTTTT	CASSGRDRSGELFF
-	TRBV7-2	-	15	TRBJ1-2	TGTGCCAGCAGCTTATCGGTGTGGGGGGCCGGTGGCTACACCTTC	CASSLSVWGAGGYTF
-	TRBV9	TRBD1	15	TRBJ2-2	TGTGCCAGCAGCGAGACAGGGGGCGGTACCGGGGAGCTGTTTTTT	CASSETGGGTGELFF
-	TRBV5-6	-	14	TRBJ2-2	TGTGCCAGCAGCTTGGATATCGCAGGCGGGGAGCTGTTTTTT	CASSLDIAGGELFF
-	TRBV4-2	TRBD2	16	TRBJ2-7	TGTGCCAGCAGCCAAGATCCGCTAGCGGTAACATACGAGCAGTACTTC	CASSQDPLAVTYEQYF
-	TRBV5-1	-	15	TRBJ2-1	TGCGCCAGCAGCTTGAACAAAGGGGAGTGGAATGAGCAGTTCTTC	CASSLNKGEWNEQFF
-	TRBV30	TRBD1	14	TRBJ2-5	TGTGCCTGGAGGGGACAGGGGGCTTCGGAGACCCAGTACTTC	CAWRGQGASETQYF
-	TRBV14	-	12	TRBJ2-5	TGTGCCAGCAGCCACCCCCAAGAGACCCAGTACTTC	CASSHPQETQYF
-	TRBV5-1	TRBD1	16	TRBJ2-1	TGCGCCAGCAGCCCCCACAGGGGGCCTACTTACAATGAGCAGTTCTTC	CASSPHRGPTYNEQFF
-	TRBV27	-	16	TRBJ1-5	TGTGCCAGCAGTCCCCACCTAGCGCGAGGCAATCAGCCCCAGCATTTT	CASSPHLARGNQPQHF
-	TRBV30	TRBD2	15	TRBJ2-2	TGTGCCTGGACGTCTAGCGGGGCGAACACCGGGGAGCTGTTTTTT	CAWTSSGANTGELFF
medium-sized	TRBV29-1	-	15	TRBJ1-5	TGCAGCGCCGGAGGTACGGGACCAATGTTTGTCCCCCAGCATTTT	CSAGGTGPMFVPQHF
-	TRBV11-2	-	16	TRBJ1-3	TGTGCCAGCGGGACCTTACAGGAACTCTCTGGAAACACCATATATTTT	CASGTLQELSGNTIYF
-	TRBV6-1	-	16	TRBJ2-7	TGTGCCAGCAGTGAAGCGGGCAGGGGGGTCCCCTACGAGCAGTACTTC	CASSEAGRGVPYEQYF
-	TRBV28	-	13	TRBJ2-5	TGTGCCAGCAGTCCCCTTGCGGGGAAAGAGCAGTACTTC	CASSPLAGKEQYF
-	TRBV7-8	TRBD1	15	TRBJ1-5	TGTGCCAGCAGCTTAGGCGGGACAGAAAATCAGCCCCAGCATTTT	CASSLGGTENQPQHF
-	TRBV9	TRBD2	16	TRBJ2-3	TGTGCCAGCAGCGTAGGGAGACTAGCGGTAGCAGATACGCAGTATTTT	CASSVGRLAVADTQYF
-	TRBV5-1	TRBD1	13	TRBJ2-7	TGCGCCAGCAGCTTGGTGGGACAGGGGGAGCAGTACTTC	CASSLVGQGEQYF
-	TRBV14	-	13	TRBJ1-4	TGTGCCAGCAGCCAAGGTCTGGGGGAAAAACTGTTTTTT	CASSQGLGEKLFF
-	TRBV7-2	-	13	TRBJ2-5	TGTGCCAGCAGCCAGGGACAACGAGAGGCCCAGTACTTC	CASSQGQREAQYF
-	TRBV18	-	15	TRBJ2-2	TGTGCCAGCTCACCACCCACGGGGAACACCGGGGAGCTGTTTTTT	CASSPPTGNTGELFF
once	TRBV9	TRBD1	13	TRBJ2-7	TGTGCCAGCAGCGGACAGGGGGCATACGAGCAGTACTTC	CASSGQGAYEQYF
-	TRBV6-4	-	16	TRBJ2-6	TGTGCCAGCAGTGAGGGGGGTTACTCTGGGGCCAACGTCCTGACTTTC	CASSEGGYSGANVLTF
-	TRBV7-2	TRBD2	13	TRBJ2-7	TGTGCCAGCAGCTTCGGGGGGTCCTACGAGCAGTACTTC	CASSFGGSYEQYF
-	TRBV19	-	14	TRBJ2-2	TGTGCCAGTAGTACAAGATCCTTTTCCGGGGAGCTATTTTTT	CASSTRSFSGELFF
-	TRBV6-5	-	13	TRBJ1-2	TGTGCCAGCAGAGGGGTCCAGGGCTATGGCTACACCTTC	CASRGVQGYGYTF
once	TRBV9	TRBD1	14	TRBJ2-1	TGTGCCAGCAGCCTCGGGACAGTTCAGAATGAGCAGTTCTTC	CASSLGTVQNEQFF
-	TRBV15	TRBD2	15	TRBJ2-4	TGTGCCACCAGCAGAGAGCGGGGGAGCAAAAACATTCAGTACTTC	CATSRERGSKNIQYF
-	TRBV7-9	-	11	TRBJ2-3	TGTGCCAGCGTGGGGCCAGATACGCAGTATTTT	CASVGPDTQYF
-	TRBV19	TRBD2	19	TRBJ2-1	TGTGCCAGTAGTCCGCGGGGACTAGCAGACGGGGTCACCTACAATGAGCAGTTCTTC	CASSPRGLADGVTYNEQFF